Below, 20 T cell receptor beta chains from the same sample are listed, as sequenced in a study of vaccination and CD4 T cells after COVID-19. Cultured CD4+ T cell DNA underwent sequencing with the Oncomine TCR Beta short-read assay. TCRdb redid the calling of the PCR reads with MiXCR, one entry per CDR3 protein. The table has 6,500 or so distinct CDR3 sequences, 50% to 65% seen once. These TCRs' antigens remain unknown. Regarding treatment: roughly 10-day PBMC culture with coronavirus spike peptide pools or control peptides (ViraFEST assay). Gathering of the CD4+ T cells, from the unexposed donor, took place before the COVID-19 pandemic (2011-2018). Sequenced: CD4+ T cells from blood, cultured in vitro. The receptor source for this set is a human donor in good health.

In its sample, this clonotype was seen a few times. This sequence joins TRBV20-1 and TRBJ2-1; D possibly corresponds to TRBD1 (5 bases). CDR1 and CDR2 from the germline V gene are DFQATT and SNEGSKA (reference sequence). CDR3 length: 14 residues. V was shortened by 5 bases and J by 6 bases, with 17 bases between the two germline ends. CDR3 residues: CSARWPGSINEQFF. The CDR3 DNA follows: TGCAGTGCTCGCTGGCCAGGGTCTATCAATGAGCAGTTCTTC.

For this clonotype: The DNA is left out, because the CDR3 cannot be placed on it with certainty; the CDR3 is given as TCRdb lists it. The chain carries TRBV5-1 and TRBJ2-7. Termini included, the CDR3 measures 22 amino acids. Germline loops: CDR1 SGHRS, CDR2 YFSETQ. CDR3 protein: CASTNQTSMYLCASRATYEQYF.

CDR3 nucleotide sequence: TGTGCCAGCAACGAGGGCCTCTTAAGCTCCTATAATTCACCCCTCCACTTT. Translation gives CASNEGLLSSYNSPLHF. The rearrangement joins TRBV6-1 to TRBJ1-6; D remains ambiguous. V was shortened by 7 bases and J by 0 bases, with 16 bases between the two germline ends. The CDR3 totals 17 residues. Looked up from germline, CDR1 is MNHNS and CDR2 is SASEGT.

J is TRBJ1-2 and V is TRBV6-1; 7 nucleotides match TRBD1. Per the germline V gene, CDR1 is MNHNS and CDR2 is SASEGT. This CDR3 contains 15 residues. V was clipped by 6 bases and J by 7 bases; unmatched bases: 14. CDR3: CASSPGTVASFGYTF. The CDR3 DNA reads TGTGCCAGCAGCCCGGGGACAGTAGCTTCCTTTGGCTACACCTTC.

The CDR3 sequence is CASSYQGSVNTQYF. Here the CDR3 DNA reads TGTGCCAGCAGTTATCAGGGATCGGTAAATACGCAGTATTTT. V and J are TRBV6-5 and TRBJ2-3, with D possibly being TRBD1 (5 bases). Germline assignment: CDR1 MNHEY and CDR2 SVGAGI. CDR3 size: 14 residues. V lost 3 bases and J lost 7, with 14 bases in between.

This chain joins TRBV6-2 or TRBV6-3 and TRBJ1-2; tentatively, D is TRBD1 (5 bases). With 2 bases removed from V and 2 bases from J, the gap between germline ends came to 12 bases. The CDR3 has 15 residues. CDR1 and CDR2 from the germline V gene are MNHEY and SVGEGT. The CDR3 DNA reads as TGTGCCAGCAGTTACGGAGGGGCAGGCAACTATGGCTACACCTTC. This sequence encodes CASSYGGAGNYGYTF.

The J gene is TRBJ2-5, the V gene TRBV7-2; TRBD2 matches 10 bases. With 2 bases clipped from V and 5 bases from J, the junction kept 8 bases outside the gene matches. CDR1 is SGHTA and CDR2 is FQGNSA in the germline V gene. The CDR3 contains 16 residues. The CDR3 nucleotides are TGTGCCAGCAGCTTACGAGCGGGGGGGCAGATGGAGACCCAGTACTTC. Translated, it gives CASSLRAGGQMETQYF.

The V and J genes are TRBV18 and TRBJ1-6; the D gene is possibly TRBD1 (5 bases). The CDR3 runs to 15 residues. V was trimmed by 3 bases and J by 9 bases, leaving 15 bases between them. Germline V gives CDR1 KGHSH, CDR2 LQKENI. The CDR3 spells CASSPAGQGGSPLHF. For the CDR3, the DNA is TGTGCCAGCTCACCGGCAGGCCAGGGCGGTTCACCCCTCCACTTT.

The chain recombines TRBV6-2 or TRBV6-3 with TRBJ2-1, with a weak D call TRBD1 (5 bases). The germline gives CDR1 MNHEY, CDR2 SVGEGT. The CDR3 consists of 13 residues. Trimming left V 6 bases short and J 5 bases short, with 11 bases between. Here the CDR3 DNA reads TGTGCCAGCAGCTCTCTGGGGCACAATGAGCAGTTCTTC. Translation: CASSSLGHNEQFF.

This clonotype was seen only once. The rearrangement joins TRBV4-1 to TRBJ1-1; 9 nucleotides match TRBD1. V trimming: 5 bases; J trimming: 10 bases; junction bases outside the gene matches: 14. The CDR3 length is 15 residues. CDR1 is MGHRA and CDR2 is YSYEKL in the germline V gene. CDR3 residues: CASSTQGQGPPRAFF. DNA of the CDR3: TGCGCCAGCAGCACTCAAGGACAGGGGCCTCCGCGAGCTTTCTTT.

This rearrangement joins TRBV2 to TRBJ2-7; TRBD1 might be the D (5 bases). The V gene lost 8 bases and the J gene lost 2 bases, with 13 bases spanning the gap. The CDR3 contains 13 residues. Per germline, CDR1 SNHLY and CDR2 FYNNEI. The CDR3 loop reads CASAGLITYEQYF. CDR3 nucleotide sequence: TGTGCCAGCGCAGGGCTAATCACCTACGAGCAGTACTTC.

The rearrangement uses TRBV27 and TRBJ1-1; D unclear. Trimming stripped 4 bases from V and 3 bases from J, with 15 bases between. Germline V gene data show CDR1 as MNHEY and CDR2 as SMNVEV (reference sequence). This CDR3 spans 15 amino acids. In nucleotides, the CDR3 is TGTGCCAGCAGTTCTATCCGACTTAGGGACACTGAAGCTTTCTTT. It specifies CASSSIRLRDTEAFF.

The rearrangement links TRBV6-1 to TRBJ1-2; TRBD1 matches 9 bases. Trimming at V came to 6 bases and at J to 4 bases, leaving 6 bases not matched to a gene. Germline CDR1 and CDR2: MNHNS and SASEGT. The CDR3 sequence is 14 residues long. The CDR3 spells CASSSKGQGYGYTF. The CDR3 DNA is TGTGCCAGCAGCTCAAAGGGACAGGGCTATGGCTACACCTTC.

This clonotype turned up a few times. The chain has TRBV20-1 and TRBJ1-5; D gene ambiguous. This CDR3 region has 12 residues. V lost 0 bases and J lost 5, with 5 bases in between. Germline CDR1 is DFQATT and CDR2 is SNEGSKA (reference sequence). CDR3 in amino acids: CSAREGHQPQHF. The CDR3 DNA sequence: TGCAGTGCTAGAGAGGGCCATCAGCCCCAGCATTTT.

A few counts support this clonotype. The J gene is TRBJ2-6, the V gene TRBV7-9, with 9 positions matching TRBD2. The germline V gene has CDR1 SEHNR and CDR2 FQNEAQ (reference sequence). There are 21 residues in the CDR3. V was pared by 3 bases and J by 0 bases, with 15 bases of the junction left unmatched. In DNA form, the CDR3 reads TGTGCCAGCAGCTTCTCCGGAGGCGCTAGCGGGACGAACTCTGGGGCCAACGTCCTGACTTTC. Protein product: CASSFSGGASGTNSGANVLTF. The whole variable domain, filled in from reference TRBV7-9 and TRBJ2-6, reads DTGVSQNPRHKITKRGQNVTFRCDPISEHNRLYWYRQTLGQGPEFLTYFQNEAQLEKSRLLSDRFSAERPKGSFSTLEIQRTEQGDSAMYLCASSFSGGASGTNSGANVLTFGAGSRLTVL.

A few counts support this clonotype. The chain's CDR3 is CSARDWIQGIGGYTF. The CDR3 DNA is TGCAGTGCTAGAGATTGGATACAAGGAATTGGGGGCTACACCTTC. The V and J genes are TRBV20-1 and TRBJ1-2; D gene ambiguous. From germline, CDR1 is DFQATT and CDR2 SNEGSKA (reference sequence). The CDR3 loop spans 15 amino acids. The germline V and J ends were trimmed by 0 bases and 8 bases, with 19 bases remaining between them.

The chain's CDR3 is CSAKPGTGNSPLHF. The CDR3 coding sequence is TGCAGTGCTAAACCCGGGACAGGGAATTCACCCCTCCACTTT. The V and J genes are TRBV20-1 and TRBJ1-6, with 9 bases matching TRBD1. Trimming at V came to 4 bases and at J to 7 bases, leaving 5 bases not matched to a gene. Germline V gene lookup returns CDR1 DFQATT and CDR2 SNEGSKA (reference sequence). The CDR3 extends over 14 amino acids.

The CDR3 DNA is TGTGCCAGCAAGGCGGGGGCATCCTACGAGCAGTACTTC. This codes for CASKAGASYEQYF. The chain uses TRBV6-1 and TRBJ2-7; D is perhaps TRBD2 (7 bases). CDR1 MNHNS and CDR2 SASEGT come from the germline V gene. The V end lost 7 bases, the J end lost 1 base, and 11 bases lay between the germline ends. The CDR3 spans 13 residues.

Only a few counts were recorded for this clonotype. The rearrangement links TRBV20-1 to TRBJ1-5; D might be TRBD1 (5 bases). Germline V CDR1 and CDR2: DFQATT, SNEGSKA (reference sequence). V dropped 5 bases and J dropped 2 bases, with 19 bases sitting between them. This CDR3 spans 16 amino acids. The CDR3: CSAQIGTADGNQPQHF. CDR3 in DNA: TGCAGTGCTCAGATAGGGACGGCCGACGGCAATCAGCCCCAGCATTTT.

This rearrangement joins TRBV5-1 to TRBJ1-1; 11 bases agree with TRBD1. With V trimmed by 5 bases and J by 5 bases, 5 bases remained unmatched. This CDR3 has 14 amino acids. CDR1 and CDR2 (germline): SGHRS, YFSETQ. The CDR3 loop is CASSPDRGRTEAFF. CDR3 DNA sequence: TGCGCCAGCAGTCCGGACAGGGGGCGTACTGAAGCTTTCTTT.